This record concerns one T cell receptor (beta chain) sequence. Germline V lookup: CDR1 MGHRA, CDR2 YSYEKL. V was pared by 7 bases and J by 4 bases, with 11 bases of the junction left unmatched. CDR3 length equals 15 residues. This sample was taken from a study of identical twins. Each CDR3 protein gets one entry after TCRdb re-called the 5' RACE reads with MiXCR. The table lists nearly 900,000 distinct CDR3 sequences, 9% to 15% of them singletons. This sample was also put to use in a study of yellow fever vaccine responses in identical twins.

The receptor was derived from a woman in her late teens or twenties in good health. Sequenced material: PBMCs. V gene TRBV4-1 combines with J gene TRBJ1-2, with TRBD1 identical over 8 bases. The CDR3 is CASTAPGQGRYGYTF. As DNA, the CDR3 is TGCGCCAGCACCGCTCCCGGACAGGGCCGCTATGGCTACACCTTC.